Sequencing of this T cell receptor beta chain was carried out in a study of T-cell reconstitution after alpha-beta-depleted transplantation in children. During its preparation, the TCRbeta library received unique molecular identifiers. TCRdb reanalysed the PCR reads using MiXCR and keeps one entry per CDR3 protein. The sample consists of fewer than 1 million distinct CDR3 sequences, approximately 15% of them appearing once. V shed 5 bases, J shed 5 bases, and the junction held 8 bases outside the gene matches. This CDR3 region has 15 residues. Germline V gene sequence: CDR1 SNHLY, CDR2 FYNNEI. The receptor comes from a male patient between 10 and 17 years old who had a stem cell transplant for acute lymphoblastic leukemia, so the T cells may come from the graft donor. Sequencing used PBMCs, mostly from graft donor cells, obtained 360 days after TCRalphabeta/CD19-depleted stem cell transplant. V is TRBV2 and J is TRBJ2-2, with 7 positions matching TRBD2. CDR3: CASSRTRSGTGELFF. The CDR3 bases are TGTGCCAGCAGTCGGACTAGATCGGGAACCGGGGAGCTGTTTTTT. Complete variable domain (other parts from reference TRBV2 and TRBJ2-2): EPEVTQTPSHQVTQMGQEVILRCVPISNHLYFYWYRQILGQKVEFLVSFYNNEISEKSEIFDDQFSVERPDGSNFTLKIRSTKLEDSAMYFCASSRTRSGTGELFFGEGSRLTVL.